This record concerns one T cell receptor (beta chain) sequence. The antigen it recognizes is unknown. Base-call qualities are not available, and no considerably larger clone is one nucleotide away. This record belongs to a study of blood T cell repertoires in COVID-19 (dated by TCRdb to about 2020). Describing the broader study: Samples covering the acute and convalescent phases of COVID-19 were provided by collaborators in the United States, Italy and Spain. The material from the prospective study consisted of cDNA or gDNA derived from T cells, B-cell-depleted T cells, or PBMCs. Deeply sampled blood TCRbeta repertoires from subjects exposed to, actively infected with, or recovered from COVID-19 were included in the dataset. The repertoires were released in a freely available public database meant as a resource for research on the immune response to SARS-CoV-2. The samples were drawn from the first 160 participants of the ongoing ImmuneRACE study and from more than 1,000 subjects provided by 6 global collaborators. Nearly every sample came with metadata listing a de-identified subject ID, COVID-19 status, age in years and sex. HLA class I and class II types, where available, came from metadata supplied by the sample provider rather than from assay-based typing. Study-level results and caveats: The quantity of clinical and demographic metadata differed by source and by participant and was supplied without curation.

Enrolling through a virtual design, the prospective study's participants ranged in age from roughly 18 to 89 years and lived across around 25 United States geographic areas. To assign participants to cohorts, the prospective study relied on clinical history that participants themselves reported in a screening survey and a study questionnaire. ImmuneRACE Cohort 3 recovered participants were defined by two consecutive negative NP/OP PCR tests, healthcare professional clearance, or symptom resolution. In the prospective study, mobile phlebotomists collected whole blood, serum and a nasopharyngeal or oropharyngeal swab from each participant. Prospective study participants could optionally give additional blood draws and questionnaires over a 2-month period. Before DNA extraction, prospective study blood samples were shipped either frozen or at room temperature. TCRbeta CDR3 regions were amplified from genomic DNA using the immunoSEQ Assay, a bias-controlled multiplex PCR. In the source study's methods: Nucleated cell counts per sample were estimated from amplification of reference gene primers within the assay. To quantify the absolute abundance of each unique TCRbeta CDR3 rearrangement, sequence reads were collapsed and filtered. Productive Simpson clonality was computed per sample as the square root of Simpson's diversity index over productive rearrangements. Sourced from immuneACCESS, this table was stored by TCRdb with only in-frame sequences that have V and J called. A share of the clones is absent; for the studies checked, an unresolved V gene accounts for under half, and the remainder has no known explanation. That table is the source of V, J and clone size, and D and trimming were worked out from the DNA. This sample holds roughly 330,000 clones; around nine tenths were observed only once. About 5% of the sample rests with the top ten.

The trim is 5 bases for V and 4 bases for J, with a gap of 11 bases between the germline ends. The CDR3 spans 14 residues, from the cysteine through the phenylalanine. The CDR3 DNA has 42 bases and is translated from base 1. The CDR1 and CDR2 encoded by the germline V gene are SGHAT and FQNNGV. The clonotype was recovered from a young man who had recovered from COVID-19. Input material: PBMCs or T cells enriched from blood (not recorded which). The receptor chain draws on TRBV11-2 and TRBJ1-4, with the D segment identity uncertain. The CDR3 region reads CASSQVFGNEKLFF. The nucleotides are TGTGCCAGCAGCCAGGTTTTCGGTAATGAAAAACTGTTTTTT. This CDR3, with the reference TRBV11-2 and TRBJ1-4 proteins standing in past its ends, gives the full variable domain EAGVAQSPRYKIIEKRQSVAFWCNPISGHATLYWYQQILGQGPKLLIQFQNNGVVDDSQLPKDRFSAERLKGVDSTLKIQPAKLEDSAVYLCASSQVFGNEKLFFGSGTQLSVL.